The 9 T cell receptor beta chains below were found in one sample sequenced in a study of T cell responses to AZD1222 COVID-19 vaccine. Data came from immunoSEQ multiplex PCR; TCRdb stores just in-frame clones and leaves some out. The sample contains approximately 170,000 clones, 88% of which appear only once. The sample here was peripheral blood, taken 28 days after the second AZD1222 dose. Every receptor here comes from an adult who received the AZD1222 COVID-19 vaccine.

The chain uses TRBV6-1 and TRBJ1-1; 7 bases agree with TRBD1. This CDR3 has 16 residues. J gave up 4 bases and V 2 bases, and 10 bases lay outside the gene matches. The germline V gene has CDR1 MNHNS and CDR2 SASEGT. The CDR3 nucleotides read TGTGCCAGCAGTGAACCGGGACAGACCTCGGGCACTGAAGCTTTCTTT. Encoded protein: CASSEPGQTSGTEAFF.

The chain has TRBV30 and TRBJ2-3; D is uncertain. The CDR3 extends over 10 amino acids. V lost 5 bases and J lost 7, with 7 bases in between. Germline-derived CDR1 and CDR2 are GTSNPN and SVGIG (reference sequence). The CDR3 here is CAWGVYTQYF. The CDR3 DNA follows: TGTGCCTGGGGGGTGTATACGCAGTATTTT.

The chain carries TRBV5-8 and TRBJ2-2; tentatively, D is TRBD1 (6 bases). This CDR3 has 16 amino acids. The ends were cut back, 1 base at V and 2 bases at J, with 12 bases in the middle. The germline V gene encodes CDR1 SGHTS and CDR2 YDEGEE. CDR3 bases: TGTGCCAGCAGCTTGCGTAGGACAGCCAACACCGGGGAGCTGTTTTTT. It codes for CASSLRRTANTGELFF.

The chain has TRBV6-2 or TRBV6-3 and TRBJ1-2, with D unclear. Trimming cost V 0 bases and J 2 bases, with 7 bases left between them. The germline CDR1 and CDR2 sequences are MNHEY and SVGEGT. CDR3 length equals 14 residues. As DNA, the CDR3 is TGTGCCAGCAGTTACTCGGAAGAAAACTATGGCTACACCTTC. This encodes CASSYSEENYGYTF.

The chain couples TRBV7-8 to TRBJ2-2; TRBD1 aligns across 10 bases. V was clipped by 4 bases and J by 0 bases; unmatched bases: 5. Per the germline V gene, CDR1 is SGHVS and CDR2 is FQNEAQ. The length of the CDR3 is 17 residues. The DNA for the CDR3 is TGTGCCAGCAGCTGGCGGACAGGGGGTTCGAACACCGGGGAGCTGTTTTTT. It specifies CASSWRTGGSNTGELFF.

The rearrangement links TRBV21-1 to TRBJ2-7; TRBD2 reflects the table's D call only, with no check against the DNA. TRBV21-1 is termed a pseudogene. The CDR3 runs to 15 residues. The CDR3 DNA is TGTGCCAGCACCCTCTTTGCCCCTATTTTTGGCGAGCAGTACTTC. The encoded protein is CASTLFAPIFGEQYF.

V and J are TRBV5-4 and TRBJ1-3; the D gene is possibly TRBD1 (5 bases). The CDR3 length is 14 residues. Trimming cost V 0 bases and J 2 bases, with 6 bases left between them. The germline V gene encodes CDR1 SGHNT and CDR2 YYREEE (reference sequence). CDR3 nucleotide sequence: TGTGCCAGCAGCTTGGGGGGGACTGGAAACACCATATATTTT. Amino acid sequence: CASSLGGTGNTIYF.

This chain joins TRBV4-1 and TRBJ2-1, with 10 bases fitting TRBD2. Germline trimming cut 2 bases from V and 4 bases from J; bases unmatched to any gene: 8. This CDR3 contains 17 residues. CDR1 MGHRA and CDR2 YSYEKL come from the germline V gene. The CDR3 DNA reads TGCGCCAGCAGCCAAAGTGGAGCAGCGGGGGGGTACAATGAGCAGTTCTTC. Translated: CASSQSGAAGGYNEQFF.

J is TRBJ2-2 and V is TRBV5-4; no firm D call. Trimming removed 0 bases at V and 4 bases at J, with 7 bases between. Germline CDR1 reads SGHNT; CDR2 reads YYREEE (reference sequence). The CDR3 contains 14 residues. CDR3 nucleotides: TGTGCCAGCAGCTTGGGTACAGCCACCGGGGAGCTGTTTTTT. The encoded protein is CASSLGTATGELFF.